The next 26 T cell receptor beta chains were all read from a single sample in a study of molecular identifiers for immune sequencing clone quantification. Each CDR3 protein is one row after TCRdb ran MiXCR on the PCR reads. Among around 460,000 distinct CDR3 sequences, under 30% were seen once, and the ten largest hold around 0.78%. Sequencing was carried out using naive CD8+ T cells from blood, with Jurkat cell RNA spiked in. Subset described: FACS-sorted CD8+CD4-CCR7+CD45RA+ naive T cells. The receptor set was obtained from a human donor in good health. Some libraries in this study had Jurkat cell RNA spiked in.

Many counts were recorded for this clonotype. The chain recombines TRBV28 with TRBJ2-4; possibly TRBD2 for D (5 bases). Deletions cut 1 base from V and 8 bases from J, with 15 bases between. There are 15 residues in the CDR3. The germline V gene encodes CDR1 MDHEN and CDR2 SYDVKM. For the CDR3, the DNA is TGTGCCAGCAGTTTATTCGACTTGGGGAGAGACATTCAGTACTTC. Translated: CASSLFDLGRDIQYF.

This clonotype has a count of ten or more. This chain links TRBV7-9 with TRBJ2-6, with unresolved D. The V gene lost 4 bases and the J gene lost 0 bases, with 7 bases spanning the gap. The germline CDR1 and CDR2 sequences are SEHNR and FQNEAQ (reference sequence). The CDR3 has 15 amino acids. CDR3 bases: TGTGCCAGCAGCTCAGAATTCTCTGGGGCCAACGTCCTGACTTTC. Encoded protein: CASSSEFSGANVLTF.

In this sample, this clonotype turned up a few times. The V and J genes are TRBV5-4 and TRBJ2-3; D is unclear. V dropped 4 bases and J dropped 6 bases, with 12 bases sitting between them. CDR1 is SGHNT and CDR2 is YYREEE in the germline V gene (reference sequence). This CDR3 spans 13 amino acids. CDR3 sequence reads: CASSDPLLDTQYF. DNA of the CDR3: TGTGCCAGCAGCGATCCCTTGCTGGATACGCAGTATTTT.

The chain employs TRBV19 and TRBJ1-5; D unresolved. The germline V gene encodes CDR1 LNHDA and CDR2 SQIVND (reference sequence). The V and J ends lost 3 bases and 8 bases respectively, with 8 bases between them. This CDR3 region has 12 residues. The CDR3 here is CASSITREPQHF. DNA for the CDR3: TGTGCCAGTAGTATCACCCGGGAGCCCCAGCATTTT.

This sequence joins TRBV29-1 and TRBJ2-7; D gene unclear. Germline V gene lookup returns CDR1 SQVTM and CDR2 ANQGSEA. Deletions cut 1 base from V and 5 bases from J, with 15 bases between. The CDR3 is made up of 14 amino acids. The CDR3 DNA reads TGCAGCGTTGAAGGCGGCAGTCAGTCCAACGAGCAGTACTTC. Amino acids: CSVEGGSQSNEQYF.

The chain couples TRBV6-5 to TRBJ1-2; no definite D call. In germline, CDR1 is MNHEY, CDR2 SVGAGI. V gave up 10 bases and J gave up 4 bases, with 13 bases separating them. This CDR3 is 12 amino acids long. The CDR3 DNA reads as TGTGCCACTTCAACACGAGCCTATGGCTACACCTTC. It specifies CATSTRAYGYTF.

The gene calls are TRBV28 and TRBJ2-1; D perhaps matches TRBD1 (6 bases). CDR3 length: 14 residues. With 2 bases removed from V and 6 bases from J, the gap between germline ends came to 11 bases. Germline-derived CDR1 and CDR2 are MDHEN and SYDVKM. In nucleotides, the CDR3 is TGTGCCAGCAGTTTACCGGGGACATCCAATGAGCAGTTCTTC. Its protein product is CASSLPGTSNEQFF.

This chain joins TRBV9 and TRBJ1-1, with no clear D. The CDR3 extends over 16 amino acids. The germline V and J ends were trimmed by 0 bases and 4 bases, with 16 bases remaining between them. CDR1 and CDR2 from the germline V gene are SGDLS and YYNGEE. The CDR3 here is CASSVDKTGLGTEAFF. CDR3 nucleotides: TGTGCCAGCAGCGTAGATAAGACCGGCTTAGGCACTGAAGCTTTCTTT.

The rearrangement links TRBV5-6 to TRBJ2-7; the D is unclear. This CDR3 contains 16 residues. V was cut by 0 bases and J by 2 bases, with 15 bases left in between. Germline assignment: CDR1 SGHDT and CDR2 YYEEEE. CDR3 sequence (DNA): TGTGCCAGCAGCTTGGGAGCGCGTCTTCTCGCCTACGAGCAGTACTTC. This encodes CASSLGARLLAYEQYF.

CDR3 coding DNA: TGTGCCAGCAGTGCCCCTAGGGGGCGGGGGGGTTGGGAGACCCAGTACTTC. This codes for CASSAPRGRGGWETQYF. The genes are TRBV25-1 and TRBJ2-5; 9 bases align to TRBD2. This CDR3 contains 17 residues. Per germline, CDR1 MGHDK and CDR2 SYGVNS. After removal of 4 bases from V and 5 bases from J, the junction contained 14 bases not matched to a gene.

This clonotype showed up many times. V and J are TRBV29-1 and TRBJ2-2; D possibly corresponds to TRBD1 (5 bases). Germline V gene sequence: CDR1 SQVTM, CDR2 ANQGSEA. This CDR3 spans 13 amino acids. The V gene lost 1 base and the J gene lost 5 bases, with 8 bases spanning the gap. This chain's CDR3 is CSVEGGWTGELFF. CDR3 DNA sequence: TGCAGCGTTGAAGGGGGCTGGACCGGGGAGCTGTTTTTT.

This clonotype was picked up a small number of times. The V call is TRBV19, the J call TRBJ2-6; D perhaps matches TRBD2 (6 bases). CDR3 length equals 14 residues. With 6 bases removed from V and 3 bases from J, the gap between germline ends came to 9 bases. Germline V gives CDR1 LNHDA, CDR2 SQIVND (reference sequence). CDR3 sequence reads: CASRLGGGANVLTF. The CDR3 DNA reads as TGTGCCAGTAGGTTGGGGGGTGGGGCCAACGTCCTGACTTTC.

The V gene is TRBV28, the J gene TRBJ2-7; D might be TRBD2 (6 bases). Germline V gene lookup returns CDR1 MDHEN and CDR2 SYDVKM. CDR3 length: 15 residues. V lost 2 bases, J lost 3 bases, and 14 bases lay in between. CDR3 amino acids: CASSLRGLTFYEQYF. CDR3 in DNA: TGTGCCAGCAGTTTAAGGGGACTGACGTTCTACGAGCAGTACTTC.

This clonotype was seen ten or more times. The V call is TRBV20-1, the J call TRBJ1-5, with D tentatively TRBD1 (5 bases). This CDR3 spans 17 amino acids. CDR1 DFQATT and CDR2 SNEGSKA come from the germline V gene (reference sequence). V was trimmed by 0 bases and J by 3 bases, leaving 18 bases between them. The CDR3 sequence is CSARDRDLPVYNQPQHF. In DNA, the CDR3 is TGCAGTGCTAGAGATCGGGACCTTCCGGTCTACAATCAGCCCCAGCATTTT.

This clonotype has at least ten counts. DNA of the CDR3: TGCGCCAGCAGCCCCCCGAGGACTAGCGGCTCCTACGAGCAGTACTTC. Translating it yields CASSPPRTSGSYEQYF. The V call is TRBV4-1, the J call TRBJ2-7, with TRBD2 identical over 10 bases. The CDR3 sequence is 16 residues long. Germline values: CDR1 MGHRA, CDR2 YSYEKL. The ends lost 4 bases at V and 0 bases at J; junction bases unmatched: 6.

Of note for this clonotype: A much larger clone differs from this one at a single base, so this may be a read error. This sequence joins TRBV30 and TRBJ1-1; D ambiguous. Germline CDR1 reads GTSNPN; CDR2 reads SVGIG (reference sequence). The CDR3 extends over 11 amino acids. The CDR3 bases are TGTGCCTGGAGTGTCTCCCCGACGGCTATCTTT. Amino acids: CAWSVSPTAIF.

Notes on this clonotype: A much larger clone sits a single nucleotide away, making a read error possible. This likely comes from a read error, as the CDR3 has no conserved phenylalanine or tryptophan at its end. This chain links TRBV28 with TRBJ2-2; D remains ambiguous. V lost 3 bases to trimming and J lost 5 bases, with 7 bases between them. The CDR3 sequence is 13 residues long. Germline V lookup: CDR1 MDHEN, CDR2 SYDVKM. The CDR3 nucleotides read TGTGCCAGCAGTTTCGTGAGGACCGGGGAGCTGTTTGTT. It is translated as CASSFVRTGELFV.

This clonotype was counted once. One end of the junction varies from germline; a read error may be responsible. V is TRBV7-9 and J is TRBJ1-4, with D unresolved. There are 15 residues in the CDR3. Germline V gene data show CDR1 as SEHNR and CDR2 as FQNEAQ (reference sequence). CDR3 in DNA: TGTGCCGGCAGCCCAGAGGGCATGGCTAATGAAAAACTGTTTTTT. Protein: CAGSPEGMANEKLFF.

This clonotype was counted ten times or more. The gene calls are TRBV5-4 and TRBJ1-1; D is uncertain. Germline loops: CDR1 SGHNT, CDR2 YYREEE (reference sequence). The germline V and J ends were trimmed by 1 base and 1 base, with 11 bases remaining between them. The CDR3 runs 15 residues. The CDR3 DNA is TGTGCCAGCAGCTTGCGGGGTCAGGCGAACACTGAAGCTTTCTTT. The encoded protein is CASSLRGQANTEAFF.

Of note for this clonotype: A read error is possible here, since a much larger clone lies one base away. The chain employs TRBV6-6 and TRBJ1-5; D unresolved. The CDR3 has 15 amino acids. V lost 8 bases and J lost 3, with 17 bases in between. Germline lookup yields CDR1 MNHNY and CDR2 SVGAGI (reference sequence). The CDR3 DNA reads TGTGCCAGCGCTATAACCCAGCTGGACAATCAGCCCCAGCATTTT. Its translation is CASAITQLDNQPQHF.

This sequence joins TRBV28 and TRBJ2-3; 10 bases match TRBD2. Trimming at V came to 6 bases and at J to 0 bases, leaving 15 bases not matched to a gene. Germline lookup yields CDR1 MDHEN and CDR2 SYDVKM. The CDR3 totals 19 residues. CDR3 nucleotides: TGTGCCAGCAGGCAAACTATCGGGACTAGCGAGTCTAGCACAGATACGCAGTATTTT. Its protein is CASRQTIGTSESSTDTQYF.

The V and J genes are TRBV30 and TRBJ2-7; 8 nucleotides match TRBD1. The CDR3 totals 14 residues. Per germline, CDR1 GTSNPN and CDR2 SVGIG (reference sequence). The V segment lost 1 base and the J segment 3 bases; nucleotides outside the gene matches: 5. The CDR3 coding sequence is TGTGCCTGGAGTGCGACAGGGGTTTACTACGAGCAGTACTTC. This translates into CAWSATGVYYEQYF.

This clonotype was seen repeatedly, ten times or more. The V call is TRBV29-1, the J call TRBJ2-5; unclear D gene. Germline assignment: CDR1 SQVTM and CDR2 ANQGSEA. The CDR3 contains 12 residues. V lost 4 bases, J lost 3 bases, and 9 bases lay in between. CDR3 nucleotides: TGCAGCGTTGTTGGTTCGGAAGAGACCCAGTACTTC. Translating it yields CSVVGSEETQYF.

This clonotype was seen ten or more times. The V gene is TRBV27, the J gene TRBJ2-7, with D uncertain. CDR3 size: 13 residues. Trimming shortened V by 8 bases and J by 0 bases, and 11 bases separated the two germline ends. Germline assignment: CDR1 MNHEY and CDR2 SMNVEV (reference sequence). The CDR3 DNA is TGTGCCAGCGCTCCGACCAGCTCCTACGAGCAGTACTTC. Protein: CASAPTSSYEQYF.

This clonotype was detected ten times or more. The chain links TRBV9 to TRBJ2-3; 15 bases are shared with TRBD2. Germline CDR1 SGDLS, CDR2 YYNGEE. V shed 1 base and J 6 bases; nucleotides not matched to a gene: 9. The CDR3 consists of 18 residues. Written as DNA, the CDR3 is TGTGCCAGCAGCGTAAACCCCCGGACTAGCGGGGGGGCCGATACGCAGTATTTT. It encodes CASSVNPRTSGGADTQYF.

In DNA, the CDR3 is TGTGCCAGTAGTCTAGGACAGGGGCGCGGGAATGAGCAGTTCTTC. Amino acids: CASSLGQGRGNEQFF. The chain has TRBV19 and TRBJ2-1, with TRBD1 matching 9 bases. The CDR3 has 15 amino acids. The J segment lost 7 bases and the V segment lost 5 bases, leaving 9 bases of the junction unmatched. The V gene's germline CDR1 is LNHDA and CDR2 SQIVND (reference sequence).